This T cell receptor beta chain is drawn from a study of blood T cells in healthy people across ages (dated by TCRdb to 2015 to 2017). Background for the entire study: In model experiments, template switching captured about one uniquely barcoded TCR beta cDNA molecule for every two T cells. Using the same blood draw, the study looked at two additional independent replicas of 1 million unique cDNA reads for two donors, one aged 18 to 30 and the other aged 80 or older. Using deep sequencing normalized with unique cDNA molecular identifiers, the study measured how TCR beta repertoire diversity changes with age. Donors of different ages were randomly distributed across sequencing lanes to avoid experimental bias. The donors were divided into four age groups: young (average approximately 17 years), middle-aged (around 41), aged (approximately 62) and long-lived (approximately 74).

The method was 5' RACE. The sequencing machine was an Illumina HiSeq 2500. The second PCR ran for about 6 to 12 cycles and used a J-beta primer mix along with a sample-barcoded 5' primer. A template-switch 5' adaptor carrying 12 random nucleotides introduced a unique molecular identifier onto each TCR beta cDNA molecule. Each sample yielded at least 3 million CDR3-containing paired-end reads. The Mint cDNA synthesis kit, primed by a TRBC-specific oligonucleotide, was used to synthesize first-strand cDNA from all RNA. All cDNA was treated with uracil-DNA glycosylase and then went through a first 18-cycle PCR with the universal primers M1SS and BC2_uni_R. In the paper's pipeline: Normalization of each sample was performed by random selection of 1 million high-quality reads, each carrying a distinct molecular identifier. Instead of being binned into consensus sequences, reads with shared molecular identifiers were discarded. MiTCR, with a Q25 quality threshold and the strictest error-elimination algorithm, was used for CDR3 identification, clonotype clustering and error correction. A nonparametric unseen species model with Euler transformation was used to estimate a lower bound on total TCR beta diversity. TCRdb's own reprocessing of the public reads used fastp at Q25 and MiXCR and kept productive beta chains. Every distinct CDR3 protein forms one entry, paired with its most common genes and DNA. TCRdb assigned the V and J calls; the authors' analysis was not used. This sample holds 1.5 million to 2 million distinct CDR3 sequences; 28% were observed only once. The top ten constitute 7% to 9% of the sample.

CDR1 and CDR2 are read off the germline V gene as SGHRS and YFSETQ. V is cut by 3 bases and J by 3 bases, and the space between the germline ends is 12 bases. The CDR3 covers 14 residues, taking in both the cysteine and the phenylalanine. The entry retains the CDR3 DNA only, 42 bases that are in frame from base 1. Systemically healthy Caucasian individuals from Russia, 35 to 50 in total and aged roughly 6 to 100 years, were included as donors. Each donor gave about 9.2 milliliters of peripheral blood, drawn into EDTA-treated Vacutainer tubes. Ficoll-Paque density-gradient centrifugation was used to isolate PBMCs, with at least 7 million per sample. Trizol reagent was used to extract total RNA from PBMCs, with at least 6 micrograms per sample. For every donor, an aliquot of PBMCs went through flow cytometry to measure the percentages of naive CD45RAhigh/CD27high T cells. This clonotype was picked up a small number of times. What this receptor recognizes is not known. Base qualities were left out, and no much larger clone turns up one base away.

Results and caveats for the whole study, not just this receptor: Estimates of total diversity from one million sequenced T cells were regarded as lower bounds and underestimates. Bulk unsorted PBMC profiling prevented conclusive comparison of naive and antigen-experienced compartments. Because the CMV infection status of the donors was unknown, age-related changes in expanded clonotypes may potentially have been confounded. Compared with the aged group, the long-lived group had more naive CD4+ T cells, fewer expanded clones and increased TCR diversity, a pattern suggesting age selection. The percentage of naive T cells measured by flow cytometry correlated strongly with observed TCR beta diversity. Observed TCR beta diversity per million T cells fell roughly linearly with age, and a significant reduction was already apparent by age around 36.

The sequencing input was blood. The source is a woman in her 30s in good health. This sequence uses TRBV5-1 and TRBJ1-1; possibly the D gene is TRBD1, per 5 matching bases. The DNA is TGCGCCAGCAGCTCAGGGACTCTGGACACTGAAGCTTTCTTT. Its protein product is CASSSGTLDTEAFF.